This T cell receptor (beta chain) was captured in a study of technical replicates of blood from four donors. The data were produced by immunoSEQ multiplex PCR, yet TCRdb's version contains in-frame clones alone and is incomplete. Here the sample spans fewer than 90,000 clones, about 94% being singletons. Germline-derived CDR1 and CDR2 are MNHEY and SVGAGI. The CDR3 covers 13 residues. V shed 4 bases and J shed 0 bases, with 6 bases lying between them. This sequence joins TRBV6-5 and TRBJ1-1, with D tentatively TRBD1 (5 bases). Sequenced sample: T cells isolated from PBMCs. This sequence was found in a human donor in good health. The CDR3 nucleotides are TGTGCCAGCAGTTCAGGGATGAACACTGAAGCTTTCTTT. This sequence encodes CASSSGMNTEAFF.